The entry below gives a single TCR beta chain sequence along with its context. The clone's antigen remains unknown. No base-level quality is on record; no much larger clone is a single base apart. The donors were healthy, HIV-negative adults with no recently reported acute infections or vaccinations. All donors were Caucasian adults living in Nashville, Tennessee, USA. Magnetic negative selection was used to enrich CD4+ T cells, after which naive cells were positively selected on CD45RA and the negative fraction became the memory subset. After blood collection by leukapheresis, PBMCs were isolated using Ficoll-Histopaque density gradient centrifugation and then cryopreserved in the vapor phase of liquid nitrogen. Analytical flow cytometry was used to check the purity and quantity of every magnetically sorted T cell population. Genomic DNA was isolated from every sorted fraction and measured by UV absorbance on a Nanodrop 2000c.

The data stem from a study of shared clonotypes between healthy human individuals (dated by TCRdb to 2020 to 2021). Concerning the study at large: The cohort comprised two women and a few men aged 18 to 49 years. For each donor, CD4 naive and CD4 memory were each run on three plates, CD8 naive on two plates, and CD8 memory on one plate. Blood TCR repertoires of five healthy adults were deeply sequenced to estimate repertoire size and the extent of clonotype sharing between individuals. Different laboratories and diverse techniques were used to prepare libraries and sequence TCR repertoires, to increase sequencing depth and limit assay-specific biases. Leukapheresis yielded between about 0.9 and 8.9 billion PBMCs per donor.

TCR CDR3 regions were amplified from genomic DNA by multiplex PCR using the deep immunoSEQ assay. Extracted genomic DNA from each cell subset was distributed evenly across all wells of several immunoSEQ 96-well plates, and each plate was treated as a replicate. Each replicate PCR for sorted subsets received around 200 ng genomic DNA, equal to roughly 30,000 T cell genomes. Purified libraries were quantified with a Qubit 3.0 fluorometer, sized on a Bioanalyzer 2100, and re-quantified with the KAPA Library Quantification kit. Every immunoSEQ 96-well plate was sequenced on a separate single-read 150-cycle Illumina NextSeq 550 flow cell. The study's processing was this. Because the immunoSEQ output included only junctional sequences and no quality scores, the filtering could not be the same as the filtering used for full-length reads. Sequences were annotated with PyIR, a Python wrapper for IgBLAST v1.9, and V/J genes and CDR3 were assigned using IMGT germline references. Reads with weak V/J assignments (E-value above 1e-6), missing CDR3, stop codons, out-of-frame junctions, or ambiguous translated residues were removed. V3J clonotypes were defined by identical inferred V gene, J gene, and CDR3 amino acid sequence. To compute the percentage overlap between repertoires, the number of shared unique clonotypes was divided by the size of the smaller repertoire. Three approaches were used to assess repertoire richness: RTK rarefaction, the Chao1 estimator, and Recon v2.1 estimates of unobserved clonotypes. OLGA was used to compute generation probabilities for all TCRbeta clonotypes that the gDNA method yielded from several donors. TCRdb holds this immuneACCESS table with in-frame rearrangements only. Some clones are missing; in checked studies, unresolved V genes explain under half, and the rest has no known cause. The D gene and trimming were derived from the DNA, and the V and J assignments and clone size from that table. For this sample the table gives 2 million to 2.5 million clones, of which more than 90% were detected only once. Of the sample, over 0.1% is held by the ten largest clones.

The investigation overall reported the following: Sampling was limited to blood, and TCR repertoires in tissue likely differ from TCR repertoires in blood. About 5% of naive CD4, 3% to 4% of naive CD8, roughly 2.5% of memory CD4, and approximately 0.4% of memory CD8 clonotypes were shared across several donors. Pairwise subsampling led to the expectation that sequencing depth would affect the degree of clonotype sharing among donors. Compared with non-shared clonotypes, clonotypes shared by all four sorted-subset donors had higher generation probabilities. Incomplete sequencing was indicated by rarefaction of sorted-subset datasets, despite the large sequencing depth. Because the study included a small number of donors, the genetic and exposure-history diversity represented was limited. Estimated clonotype richness was generally larger for naive than for memory subsets.

Via the germline V gene, CDR1 is SGHRS and CDR2 YFSETQ. V loses 4 bases of germline sequence and J loses 5 bases, and the interval between the two ends is 12 bases. Its CDR3 holds 13 amino acids, cysteine through phenylalanine. Here the CDR3 DNA is all that survives: 39 bases in frame from base 1. The chain is assembled from TRBV5-1 and TRBJ1-1, with TRBD1 as a weak D call on 6 bases. This sequence originates from a man between 18 and 35 years old in good health. Sequenced material: naive CD4+ T cells sorted from blood. The cell subset or site tag for this specimen amounts to: CD45RA+ positively selected. CDR3 protein: CASSLYGQTEAFF. The base sequence is TGCGCCAGCAGCCTATACGGACAGACTGAAGCTTTCTTT.